This T cell receptor (beta chain) was sequenced during a study of T cell responses to AZD1222 COVID-19 vaccine. Of note for this clone: What it binds is unknown.

Study-level results: Donors skewed white British and female; clonal diversity was possibly underestimated. Targets within unmutated variant regions were reportedly found for nearly half of spike-specific TCRs. Elevations in Spike-specific TCR breadth and depth followed administration of two AZD1222 doses. Sampling captured repertoires only after the peak T cell response.

Data came from immunoSEQ multiplex PCR; TCRdb stores just in-frame clones and leaves some out. The sample consists of some 91,000 clones, around nine tenths of them appearing once. The CDR3 is made up of 13 amino acids. The ends were cut back, 1 base at V and 3 bases at J, with 6 bases in the middle. Germline V CDR1 and CDR2: GTSNPN, SVGIG (reference sequence). V and J are TRBV30 and TRBJ1-4, with TRBD1 as a possible D gene (5 bases). The sequenced sample was peripheral blood, obtained on day 0 of AZD1222 vaccination. This TCR was sampled from an adult in good health. The CDR3 reads CAWSDRPNEKLFF. CDR3 in DNA: TGTGCCTGGAGTGACAGGCCTAATGAAAAACTGTTTTTT.